The next 29 T cell receptor beta chains were all read from a single sample in a study of T cells after yellow fever vaccination. TCRdb ran MiXCR on the 5' RACE reads and lists one entry per CDR3 protein. Here the sample spans about 370,000 distinct CDR3 sequences, 9.5% to 13% being singletons. The sample in question was PBMCs, obtained on the day of the first yellow fever vaccination. The receptors here all came from a man between 18 and 29 years old who received the YFV17D yellow fever vaccine.

This clonotype was detected many times. This chain uses TRBV11-2 with TRBJ1-5; D remains unclear. There are 15 residues in the CDR3. CDR1 and CDR2 from the germline V gene are SGHAT and FQNNGV. The germline V and J ends were trimmed by 3 bases and 5 bases, with 14 bases remaining between them. The chain's CDR3 is CASSFKGLKDQPQHF. CDR3 bases: TGTGCCAGCAGCTTTAAAGGTCTGAAGGATCAGCCCCAGCATTTT.

V usage is TRBV5-1 and J usage is TRBJ2-5; D may be TRBD1 or TRBD2 (5 bases each). The V end lost 3 bases, the J end lost 5 bases, and 14 bases lay between the germline ends. The CDR3 is 14 residues long. Per the germline V gene, CDR1 is SGHRS and CDR2 is YFSETQ. The CDR3 here is CASSSGRNGETQYF. The CDR3 DNA reads TGCGCCAGCAGCTCGGGACGTAATGGGGAGACCCAGTACTTC.

V usage is TRBV5-6 and J usage is TRBJ2-3; 8 nucleotides agree with TRBD1. This CDR3 has 20 residues. The ends lost 2 bases at V and 3 bases at J; junction bases unmatched: 20. The germline V gene encodes CDR1 SGHDT and CDR2 YYEEEE. CDR3 residues: CASSLGSFSGGGQRTDTQYF. In nucleotides, the CDR3 is TGTGCCAGCAGCTTAGGCAGTTTTTCAGGGGGCGGGCAGAGGACAGATACGCAGTATTTT. The variable domain in full, completed from reference TRBV5-6 and TRBJ2-3, reads DAGVTQSPTHLIKTRGQQVTLRCSPKSGHDTVSWYQQALGQGPQFIFQYYEEEERQRGNFPDRFSGHQFPNYSSELNVNALLLGDSALYLCASSLGSFSGGGQRTDTQYFGPGTRLTVL.

This sequence joins TRBV7-2 and TRBJ2-3; TRBD2 agrees at 12 bases. From germline, CDR1 is SGHTA and CDR2 FQGNSA. The CDR3 runs 16 residues. V shed 4 bases and J 6 bases; nucleotides not matched to a gene: 8. CDR3 residues: CASSSRLAGAGDTQYF. The CDR3, as DNA: TGTGCCAGCAGCTCACGACTAGCGGGGGCCGGGGATACGCAGTATTTT.

V gene TRBV24-1 combines with J gene TRBJ2-3; TRBD1 aligns across 7 bases. Looked up from germline, CDR1 is KGHDR and CDR2 is SFDVKD. With V trimmed by 5 bases and J by 3 bases, 7 bases remained unmatched. This CDR3 is 15 amino acids long. CDR3 DNA sequence: TGTGCCACCAGTGGAGGGGGCCAAGGGACAGATACGCAGTATTTT. This codes for CATSGGGQGTDTQYF.

This clonotype was found many times. This chain joins TRBV5-1 and TRBJ1-5; D remains ambiguous. Germline CDR1 and CDR2: SGHRS and YFSETQ. V lost 2 bases to trimming and J lost 1 base, with 4 bases between them. The CDR3 is made up of 13 amino acids. CDR3 amino acids: CASSLESNQPQHF. CDR3 bases: TGCGCCAGCAGCTTAGAGAGCAATCAGCCCCAGCATTTT.

The gene calls are TRBV10-3 and TRBJ2-7; D may be TRBD2 (7 bases). In germline, CDR1 is ENHRY, CDR2 SYGVKD. V lost 2 bases to trimming and J lost 7 bases, with 18 bases between them. The CDR3 has 15 residues. The CDR3: CAISEQAQGGGEQYV. CDR3 DNA: TGTGCCATCAGTGAGCAGGCACAGGGAGGGGGGGAGCAGTACGTC.

J is TRBJ2-5 and V is TRBV7-2, with 9 bases identical to TRBD2. The junction had 6 bases not matched to a gene; V was cut back by 5 bases and J by 5 bases. This CDR3 is built from 14 residues. Germline-derived CDR1 and CDR2 are SGHTA and FQGNSA. CDR3: CASSDSGGGETQYF. The DNA for the CDR3 is TGTGCCAGCAGCGATAGCGGGGGTGGGGAGACCCAGTACTTC.

On this clonotype itself: This may come from a read error, since a much larger clone is one base off. The chain employs TRBV20-1 and TRBJ2-1, with 8 bases matching TRBD2. The V gene's germline CDR1 is DFQATT and CDR2 SNEGSKA (reference sequence). The CDR3 is 17 amino acids. The ends lost 1 base at V and 11 bases at J; junction bases unmatched: 19. CDR3 sequence: CSARAVAGTPAMGKQFF. The CDR3 nucleotides are TGCAGTGCTAGAGCAGTAGCGGGGACGCCCGCAATGGGTAAGCAGTTCTTC.

The chain uses TRBV7-2 and TRBJ2-7, with 11 bases aligning to TRBD2. Per the germline V gene, CDR1 is SGHTA and CDR2 is FQGNSA. V shed 5 bases, J shed 2 bases, and the junction held 8 bases outside the gene matches. This CDR3 is 16 amino acids long. DNA for the CDR3: TGTGCCAGCAGCACCACCGGGACTAGCGGAACCTACGAGCAGTACTTC. It specifies CASSTTGTSGTYEQYF.

The genes are TRBV12-3 or TRBV12-4 and TRBJ2-2; D is uncertain. The V and J ends lost 2 bases and 3 bases respectively, with 10 bases between them. This CDR3 is built from 15 residues. The CDR3 DNA sequence: TGTGCCAGCAGTTTAAGGTCCGGGTACACCGGGGAGCTGTTTTTT. The encoded protein is CASSLRSGYTGELFF.

This clonotype was seen only a few times. CDR3 loop: CSAQTGSDNEQFF. The CDR3 nucleotides are TGCAGTGCTCAGACAGGGTCTGACAATGAGCAGTTCTTC. V usage is TRBV20-1 and J usage is TRBJ2-1, with 7 bases fitting TRBD1. J was trimmed by 5 bases and V by 5 bases; bases with no gene match: 6. CDR1 and CDR2 from the germline V gene are DFQATT and SNEGSKA (reference sequence). The CDR3 has 13 residues.

V and J are TRBV5-1 and TRBJ2-4; 10 bases align to TRBD1. The trim removed 4 bases at V and 8 bases at J, leaving 3 bases unmatched. CDR3 length equals 13 residues. Germline lookup yields CDR1 SGHRS and CDR2 YFSETQ. The DNA of the CDR3 is TGCGCCAGCAGCAAAGGGACAGGGGACATTCAGTACTTC. Translating gives CASSKGTGDIQYF.

This chain joins TRBV27 and TRBJ1-2; 8 bases are a match to TRBD1. The CDR3 contains 13 residues. V shed 7 bases and J 3 bases; nucleotides not matched to a gene: 4. CDR1 and CDR2 from the germline V gene are MNHEY and SMNVEV (reference sequence). CDR3 loop: CASKPTGDYGYTF. The CDR3, as DNA: TGTGCCAGCAAACCGACAGGGGACTATGGCTACACCTTC.

This rearrangement joins TRBV20-1 to TRBJ2-1; TRBD2 might be the D (5 bases). Germline V gene sequence: CDR1 DFQATT, CDR2 SNEGSKA (reference sequence). V was cut by 5 bases and J by 3 bases, with 29 bases left in between. The CDR3 runs 19 residues. CDR3 sequence: CSAPIPPGETRLGYNEQFF. In DNA form, the CDR3 reads TGCAGTGCTCCCATCCCCCCCGGGGAGACCAGGTTGGGCTACAATGAGCAGTTCTTC.

This clonotype appeared a few times. V is TRBV7-9 and J is TRBJ1-6, with 7 positions matching TRBD1. V lost 5 bases to trimming and J lost 6 bases; unmatched junction nucleotides: 7. Germline V gene lookup returns CDR1 SEHNR and CDR2 FQNEAQ (reference sequence). The CDR3 runs to 15 residues. The CDR3 nucleotides read TGTGCCAGCAGCCAACGGGGACAGCCTAATTCACCCCTCCACTTT. It yields the protein CASSQRGQPNSPLHF.

The V gene is TRBV19, the J gene TRBJ2-3; D not resolved. The germline CDR1 and CDR2 sequences are LNHDA and SQIVND (reference sequence). V lost 5 bases and J lost 8, with 17 bases in between. The length of the CDR3 is 14 residues. The CDR3 spells CASSLVPASTTQYF. CDR3 nucleotides: TGTGCCAGTAGTCTTGTCCCCGCATCTACTACGCAGTATTTT.

This chain uses TRBV7-3 with TRBJ2-1; tentative D call: TRBD1 (6 bases). Germline V CDR1 and CDR2: SGHTA, FQGTGA. V was pared by 0 bases and J by 7 bases, with 13 bases between. The CDR3 has 15 amino acids. The CDR3 DNA follows: TGTGCCAGCAGCTTAACGGGGGCCATTTCGAATGAGCAGTTCTTC. Translation: CASSLTGAISNEQFF.

This clonotype has a handful of counts. The rearrangement links TRBV19 to TRBJ1-5, with D unresolved. With 5 bases removed from V and 2 bases from J, the gap between germline ends came to 10 bases. In germline, CDR1 is LNHDA, CDR2 SQIVND (reference sequence). The CDR3 length is 14 residues. CDR3 sequence (DNA): TGTGCCAGTAGTGGGATCAATCGCAATCAGCCCCAGCATTTT. It is translated as CASSGINRNQPQHF.

This clonotype showed up many times. This chain joins TRBV7-2 and TRBJ2-7; D is unresolved. The CDR3 sequence is 14 residues long. V was clipped by 1 base and J by 4 bases, with 11 bases between them. Per germline, CDR1 SGHTA and CDR2 FQGNSA. The CDR3 sequence: CASSLVSENYEQYF. The CDR3 coding sequence is TGTGCCAGCAGCTTAGTGTCGGAGAATTACGAGCAGTACTTC.

The CDR3 is CASGRASNSPLHF. CDR3 nucleotides: TGTGCCAGCGGCCGGGCCAGTAATTCACCCCTCCACTTT. The chain uses TRBV6-2 or TRBV6-3 and TRBJ1-6, with no clear D. The CDR3 runs to 13 residues. V was shortened by 8 bases and J by 6 bases, with 11 bases between the two germline ends. CDR1 is MNHEY, CDR2 SVGEGT, per germline.

The chain has TRBV20-1 and TRBJ1-5; D uncertain. The length of the CDR3 is 12 residues. Germline-derived CDR1 and CDR2 are DFQATT and SNEGSKA (reference sequence). V was trimmed by 5 bases and J by 3 bases, leaving 8 bases between them. The CDR3 DNA reads TGCAGTGCTCCTCAACTCAATCAGCCCCAGCATTTT. This translates into CSAPQLNQPQHF.

This clonotype has only a few counts. The chain is built from TRBV7-2 and TRBJ2-3; 13 nucleotides align to TRBD2. CDR1 and CDR2 (germline): SGHTA, FQGNSA. The CDR3 is made up of 16 amino acids. V was pared by 5 bases and J by 5 bases, with 7 bases of the junction left unmatched. In DNA, the CDR3 is TGTGCCAGCAGCCTGACCGGGACTAGCGGGATAGATACGCAGTATTTT. This translates into CASSLTGTSGIDTQYF.

This clonotype was detected only a few times. The chain carries TRBV5-1 and TRBJ2-5; no definite D call. Germline V gene lookup returns CDR1 SGHRS and CDR2 YFSETQ. The CDR3 totals 14 residues. Trimming cost V 2 bases and J 2 bases, with 10 bases left between them. The DNA of the CDR3 is TGCGCCAGCAGCTTTTTGGGTATTCAAGAGACCCAGTACTTC. Amino acid sequence: CASSFLGIQETQYF.

The sample holds a few counts of this clonotype. This sequence joins TRBV12-3 or TRBV12-4 and TRBJ1-1; no definite D call. Trimming cost V 6 bases and J 8 bases, with 13 bases left between them. The CDR3 is 12 amino acids. The DNA for the CDR3 is TGTGCCAGCAGCCCCCCCCAGATGGAAGCTTTCTTT. As protein: CASSPPQMEAFF.

The chain has TRBV4-1 and TRBJ2-6; 8 bases are shared with TRBD2. CDR1 is MGHRA, CDR2 YSYEKL, per germline. V shed 0 bases, J shed 0 bases, and the junction held 13 bases outside the gene matches. This CDR3 contains 21 residues. In nucleotides, the CDR3 is TGCGCCAGCAGCCAAGATCAGCGGGGGTGGTTTTTCCTCTCTGGGGCCAACGTCCTGACTTTC. This gives the protein CASSQDQRGWFFLSGANVLTF.

A note on this clonotype: A junction boundary mismatches the germline segment, possibly from a read error. The chain carries TRBV24-1 and TRBJ2-3; 7 positions agree with TRBD2. CDR3 size: 15 residues. Germline values: CDR1 KGHDR, CDR2 SFDVKD. Here the CDR3 reads CVTSDLEGGTDTQYF. DNA for the CDR3: TGTGTCACCAGTGATCTAGAGGGAGGGACAGATACGCAGTATTTT.

This clonotype was observed a handful of times. The chain carries TRBV4-3 and TRBJ2-7; 10 bases agree with TRBD2. V trimming: 0 bases; J trimming: 6 bases; junction bases outside the gene matches: 17. Looked up from germline, CDR1 is LGHNA and CDR2 is YSLEER. This CDR3 comprises 19 residues. CDR3 region: CASSQEVGSGGAISREQYF. As DNA, the CDR3 is TGCGCCAGCAGCCAAGAAGTCGGCAGCGGGGGGGCCATATCTCGCGAGCAGTACTTC.

The chain employs TRBV15 and TRBJ2-2; D might be TRBD1 or TRBD2, each matching 5 bases. V was clipped by 5 bases and J by 8 bases, with 21 bases between them. The CDR3 is 16 amino acids. The germline V gene has CDR1 LNHNV and CDR2 YYDKDF (reference sequence). The CDR3 nucleotides are TGTGCCACCAGCGCTCCCGGGACCGTAAGGACGGGGGAGCTGTTTTTT. Protein product: CATSAPGTVRTGELFF.